This TCR beta chain was obtained from a study of CD4 and CD8 cells across lung adenocarcinoma regions. TCRdb processed the PCR reads anew with MiXCR; each CDR3 protein has one entry. The sample lists over 15,000 distinct CDR3 sequences, roughly 51% occurring once. The germline CDR1 and CDR2 sequences are MNHEY and SMNVEV (reference sequence). The V and J ends lost 2 bases and 4 bases respectively, with 26 bases between them. The length of the CDR3 is 19 residues. This clonotype ranks as medium-sized. Localized lung adenocarcinoma, a non-small cell lung cancer, affected the donors. The specimen sequenced was CD8+ T cells from the center of a lung tumor. The TCR was taken from a female donor with lung adenocarcinoma. The CD4 and CD8 labels of this study may be unreliable. The gene calls are TRBV27 and TRBJ1-1; a possible D gene is TRBD1 (5 bases). The CDR3 DNA is TGTGCCAGCAGTTTAGGCCCTCCGGACGTCTGGGGGGGTACCACTGAAGCTTTCTTT. Its protein is CASSLGPPDVWGGTTEAFF.